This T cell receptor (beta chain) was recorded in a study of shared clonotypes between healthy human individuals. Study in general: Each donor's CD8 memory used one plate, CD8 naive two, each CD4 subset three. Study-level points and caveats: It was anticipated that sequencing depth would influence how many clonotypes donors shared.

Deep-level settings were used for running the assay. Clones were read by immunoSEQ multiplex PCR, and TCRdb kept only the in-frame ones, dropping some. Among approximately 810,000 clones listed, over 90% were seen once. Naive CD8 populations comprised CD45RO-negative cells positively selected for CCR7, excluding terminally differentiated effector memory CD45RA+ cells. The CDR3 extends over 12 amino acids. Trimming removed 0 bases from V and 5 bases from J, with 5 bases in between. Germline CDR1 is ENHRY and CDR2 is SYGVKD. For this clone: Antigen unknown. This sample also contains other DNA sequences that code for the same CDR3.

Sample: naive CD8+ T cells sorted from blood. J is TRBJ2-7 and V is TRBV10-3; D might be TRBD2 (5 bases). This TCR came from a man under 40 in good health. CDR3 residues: CAISESGDEQYF. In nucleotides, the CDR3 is TGTGCCATCAGTGAGTCCGGGGACGAGCAGTACTTC.